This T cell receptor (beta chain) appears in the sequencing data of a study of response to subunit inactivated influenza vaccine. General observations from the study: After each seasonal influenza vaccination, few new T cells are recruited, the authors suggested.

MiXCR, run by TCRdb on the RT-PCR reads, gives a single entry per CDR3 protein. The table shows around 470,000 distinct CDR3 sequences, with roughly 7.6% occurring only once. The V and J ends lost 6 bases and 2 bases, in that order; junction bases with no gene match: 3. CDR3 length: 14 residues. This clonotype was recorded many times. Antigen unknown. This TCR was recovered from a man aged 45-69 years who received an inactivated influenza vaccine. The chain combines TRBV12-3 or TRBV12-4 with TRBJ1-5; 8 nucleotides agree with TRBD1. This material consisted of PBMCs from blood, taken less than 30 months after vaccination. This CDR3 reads CASSSTGGNQPQHF. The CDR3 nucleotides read TGTGCCAGCAGCTCGACAGGGGGCAATCAGCCCCAGCATTTT.